This TCR beta chain was obtained from a study of cytotoxic CD8 clonotypes in ibrutinib-treated CLL. Study conclusions and caveats: Starting clonality was above that of age-matched healthy donors and tracked circulating CD8+ T-cell counts.

Concerning this clone itself: Its target is not known.

Sequenced by immunoSEQ multiplex PCR; TCRdb stores in-frame clones only, minus some. The profile shows 150,000 to 250,000 clones, around 72% of them singletons. Germline trimming cut 4 bases from V and 2 bases from J; bases unmatched to any gene: 4. This CDR3 has 15 residues. Germline assignment: CDR1 SGHTA and CDR2 FQGNSA. This sequence joins TRBV7-2 and TRBJ1-5; TRBD1 matches 8 bases. This TCR came from a human donor with chronic lymphocytic leukemia. The sequences come from PBMCs, collected after 24 months of ibrutinib treatment. The CDR3 region is CASSSDRGRNQPQHF. CDR3 bases: TGTGCCAGCAGCTCAGACAGGGGTCGCAATCAGCCCCAGCATTTT.